What follows are 29 T cell receptor beta chains derived from one specimen sequenced in a study of blood T cell repertoires in COVID-19. Assay used: immunoSEQ multiplex PCR; TCRdb lists only in-frame clones, some missing. The sample includes about 440,000 clones, about 85% of them seen just once. Sequences were obtained from PBMCs or T cells enriched from blood (not recorded which). The source of these receptors is a woman aged 18-29 years with acute COVID-19.

The rearrangement uses TRBV5-4 and TRBJ2-5; D perhaps matches TRBD1 (6 bases). This CDR3 region has 18 residues. Germline V gene lookup returns CDR1 SGHNT and CDR2 YYREEE (reference sequence). Trimming pared 4 bases from V and 6 bases from J, leaving 28 bases between. CDR3 nucleotides: TGTGCCAGCAGCACCGGGACATCTTCAAAACCTTCCAAGAAGACCCAGTACTTC. It translates to CASSTGTSSKPSKKTQYF.

This chain uses TRBV7-2 with TRBJ2-7; D possibly corresponds to TRBD2 (5 bases). CDR3 length: 14 amino acids. Germline CDR1 SGHTA, CDR2 FQGNSA. V was pared by 3 bases and J by 0 bases, with 9 bases between. The CDR3 DNA follows: TGTGCCAGCAGCTTGGAGCGGCACTCCTACGAGCAGTACTTC. Translating gives CASSLERHSYEQYF.

The rearrangement uses TRBV6-2 or TRBV6-3 and TRBJ2-3; tentative D call: TRBD2 (6 bases). This CDR3 spans 14 amino acids. V was pared by 5 bases and J by 4 bases, with 13 bases between. Germline CDR1 reads MNHEY; CDR2 reads SVGEGT. The CDR3 spells CASSRPSAADTQYF. CDR3 sequence (DNA): TGTGCCAGCAGTCGCCCTAGCGCAGCAGATACGCAGTATTTT.

J is TRBJ2-3 and V is TRBV7-8; 11 bases line up with TRBD2. The junction had 3 bases not matched to a gene; V was cut back by 4 bases and J by 0 bases. The CDR3 runs to 16 residues. CDR1 and CDR2 from the germline V gene are SGHVS and FQNEAQ. The CDR3 here is CASSYRLAGSTDTQYF. The CDR3 DNA is TGTGCCAGCAGCTACCGACTAGCGGGGAGCACAGATACGCAGTATTTT.

This sequence joins TRBV12-5 and TRBJ2-2, with TRBD1 identical over 7 bases. Germline V CDR1 and CDR2: LGHNT, FRNRAP. This CDR3 spans 14 amino acids. J lost 7 bases, V lost 3 bases, and 5 bases had no gene match. CDR3 sequence: CASGFRQGYGELFF. In nucleotides, the CDR3 is TGTGCTAGTGGTTTTCGACAGGGCTACGGGGAGCTGTTTTTT.

The chain employs TRBV7-9 and TRBJ2-3; D call uncertain. Germline lookup yields CDR1 SEHNR and CDR2 FQNEAQ (reference sequence). Trimming took 7 bases from V and 6 from J, leaving 8 bases between them. The CDR3 consists of 11 residues. The CDR3 DNA reads as TGTGCCAGCACCTTCCGGGATACGCAGTATTTT. Its translation is CASTFRDTQYF.

This chain joins TRBV4-1 and TRBJ1-1; 12 bases are a match to TRBD1. CDR3 length: 16 amino acids. Unmatched junction bases numbered 5, after V lost 2 bases and J lost 4 bases. Germline-derived CDR1 and CDR2 are MGHRA and YSYEKL. DNA of the CDR3: TGCGCCAGCAGCCAACCGGGACAGGGGGCTGTCACTGAAGCTTTCTTT. This translates into CASSQPGQGAVTEAFF.

The chain links TRBV28 to TRBJ1-1, with TRBD1 identical over 8 bases. Germline V gives CDR1 MDHEN, CDR2 SYDVKM. V shed 4 bases and J 4 bases; nucleotides not matched to a gene: 8. The length of the CDR3 is 15 residues. The CDR3 bases are TGTGCCAGCAGTTCCCCCAGGGGGCGTAGCACTGAAGCTTTCTTT. Protein: CASSSPRGRSTEAFF.

This chain joins TRBV20-1 and TRBJ1-5, with unresolved D. Per the germline V gene, CDR1 is DFQATT and CDR2 is SNEGSKA (reference sequence). This CDR3 spans 12 amino acids. The germline V and J ends were trimmed by 3 bases and 4 bases, with 7 bases remaining between them. The DNA of the CDR3 is TGCAGTGCTAGTCGCGGGAATCAGCCCCAGCATTTT. As protein: CSASRGNQPQHF.

The CDR3 DNA follows: TGTGCCAGCAGCTTGGCGGGCGAGCAGTACTTC. As protein: CASSLAGEQYF. V usage is TRBV5-6 and J usage is TRBJ2-7, with no clear D. The ends were cut back, 0 bases at V and 6 bases at J, with 4 bases in the middle. Germline V lookup: CDR1 SGHDT, CDR2 YYEEEE. The CDR3 is made up of 11 amino acids.

This clone has more than one count but fewer than ten. V is TRBV27 and J is TRBJ2-7; D is uncertain. V gave up 4 bases and J gave up 9 bases, with 10 bases separating them. Germline CDR1 and CDR2: MNHEY and SMNVEV (reference sequence). The CDR3 is 11 residues long. The DNA of the CDR3 is TGTGCCAGCAGTTATGACTCTAGGCAGTACTTC. As protein: CASSYDSRQYF.

In its sample, this clone was seen once. V usage is TRBV28 and J usage is TRBJ1-5; D call uncertain. V was cut by 8 bases and J by 2 bases, with 4 bases left in between. The CDR3 contains 11 residues. Germline values: CDR1 MDHEN, CDR2 SYDVKM. For the CDR3, the DNA is TGTGCCAGCTCCGGCAATCAGCCCCAGCATTTT. This translates into CASSGNQPQHF.

The J gene is TRBJ1-2, the V gene TRBV11-2; 12 nucleotides align to TRBD1. This CDR3 has 16 amino acids. CDR1 is SGHAT and CDR2 is FQNNGV in the germline V gene. The J segment lost 7 bases and the V segment lost 3 bases, leaving 9 bases of the junction unmatched. CDR3 region: CASSLTTGQGAVGYTF. The CDR3 DNA is TGTGCCAGCAGCTTGACGACGGGACAGGGGGCCGTTGGCTACACCTTC.

The V and J genes are TRBV5-4 and TRBJ2-7, with TRBD1 matching over 7 bases. This CDR3 is 13 amino acids long. Germline V gene sequence: CDR1 SGHNT, CDR2 YYREEE (reference sequence). Trimming took 4 bases from V and 2 from J; bases not matched to a gene: 3. The CDR3 here is CASSGDSPYEQYF. As DNA, the CDR3 is TGTGCCAGCAGCGGGGACAGCCCCTACGAGCAGTACTTC. Based on the CDR3 plus reference TRBV5-4 and TRBJ2-7, the full variable domain is ETGVTQSPTHLIKTRGQQVTLRCSSQSGHNTVSWYQQALGQGPQFIFQYYREEENGRGNFPPRFSGLQFPNYSSELNVNALELDDSALYLCASSGDSPYEQYFGPGTRLTVT.

This clone has a handful of counts. This same CDR3 is encoded by further DNA sequences in the sample. The rearrangement links TRBV12-3 or TRBV12-4 to TRBJ2-2, with D unresolved. V lost 6 bases and J 2 bases, leaving 4 bases between the germline ends. The CDR3 contains 12 residues. CDR3 coding DNA: TGTGCCAGCAGGTATAACACCGGGGAGCTGTTTTTT. Its protein product is CASRYNTGELFF.

Worth noting for this clone: The sample has other DNA sequences that encode this CDR3 too. V is TRBV7-2 and J is TRBJ2-3; D is possibly TRBD1 (5 bases). Germline V gene lookup returns CDR1 SGHTA and CDR2 FQGNSA. The V gene lost 3 bases and the J gene lost 3 bases, with 7 bases spanning the gap. The CDR3 loop spans 13 amino acids. The CDR3 sequence is CASSFPGTDTQYF. The CDR3 DNA sequence: TGTGCCAGCAGCTTCCCAGGGACAGATACGCAGTATTTT.

V gene TRBV5-4 combines with J gene TRBJ2-2; TRBD2 matches 12 bases. This CDR3 has 17 amino acids. V trimming: 0 bases; J trimming: 7 bases; junction bases outside the gene matches: 7. Germline CDR1 reads SGHNT; CDR2 reads YYREEE (reference sequence). DNA for the CDR3: TGTGCCAGCAGCTTGGCACTAGCGGGAGGCCTAAGCGGGGAGCTGTTTTTT. Its translation is CASSLALAGGLSGELFF.

The chain combines TRBV6-6 with TRBJ2-7; D is ambiguous. Per the germline V gene, CDR1 is MNHNY and CDR2 is SVGAGI (reference sequence). The CDR3 contains 13 residues. V was trimmed by 5 bases and J by 3 bases, leaving 11 bases between them. The CDR3 DNA follows: TGTGCCAGCAGTAAAGTCAGGATCTACGAGCAGTACTTC. The encoded protein is CASSKVRIYEQYF.

This clone occurred once. The J gene is TRBJ1-1, the V gene TRBV25-1; 7 bases align to TRBD1. CDR3 length: 12 amino acids. V shed 6 bases, J shed 3 bases, and the junction held 1 base outside the gene matches. Germline V gene sequence: CDR1 MGHDK, CDR2 SYGVNS. DNA for the CDR3: TGTGCCAGCAGACAGGGGCACACTGAAGCTTTCTTT. This gives the protein CASRQGHTEAFF.

The chain is built from TRBV9 and TRBJ1-6; 7 bases are a match to TRBD1. CDR3 size: 17 residues. Germline CDR1 reads SGDLS; CDR2 reads YYNGEE. V gave up 3 bases and J gave up 0 bases; unmatched junction bases: 6. The CDR3 sequence: CASSASRGSSYNSPLHF. The CDR3 DNA follows: TGTGCCAGCAGCGCGAGCAGGGGGAGCTCCTATAATTCACCCCTCCACTTT.

The chain employs TRBV19 and TRBJ1-6, with TRBD1 as a possible D gene (5 bases). Trimming shortened V by 5 bases and J by 6 bases, and 17 bases separated the two germline ends. Germline CDR1 and CDR2: LNHDA and SQIVND (reference sequence). The CDR3 is 16 amino acids. CDR3 protein: CASSGRQLPGNSPLHF. The CDR3, as DNA: TGTGCCAGTAGTGGTAGACAGCTCCCGGGTAATTCACCCCTCCACTTT.

The rearrangement links TRBV12-3 or TRBV12-4 to TRBJ1-1; a possible D gene is TRBD1 (5 bases). The CDR3 covers 13 residues. V was shortened by 1 base and J by 4 bases, with 7 bases between the two germline ends. The CDR3 protein is CASSLGTGTEAFF. In DNA form, the CDR3 reads TGTGCCAGCAGTTTAGGAACAGGCACTGAAGCTTTCTTT.

J is TRBJ1-5 and V is TRBV6-5; D is unresolved. The germline V and J ends were trimmed by 8 bases and 1 base, with 9 bases remaining between them. Germline V gives CDR1 MNHEY, CDR2 SVGAGI. The CDR3 has 13 residues. CDR3 sequence reads: CASSEGSNQPQHF. CDR3 coding DNA: TGTGCCAGCTCAGAGGGCAGCAATCAGCCCCAGCATTTT.

V usage is TRBV20-1 and J usage is TRBJ1-5, with D uncertain. Germline CDR1 is DFQATT and CDR2 is SNEGSKA (reference sequence). There are 11 residues in the CDR3. V lost 1 base and J lost 13, with 11 bases in between. CDR3 sequence: CSARGDQAQHF. In DNA form, the CDR3 reads TGCAGTGCTAGAGGAGACCAAGCGCAGCATTTT.

This sequence joins TRBV2 and TRBJ2-3; 8 nucleotides line up with TRBD1. Germline V CDR1 and CDR2: SNHLY, FYNNEI. The CDR3 is 16 amino acids. V was clipped by 6 bases and J by 3 bases; unmatched bases: 11. CDR3 sequence: CASRKKTGDRTDTQYF. The CDR3 bases are TGTGCCAGCAGGAAAAAGACAGGGGATAGAACAGATACGCAGTATTTT.

The chain combines TRBV6-5 with TRBJ1-6; 11 nucleotides match TRBD1. The V and J ends lost 6 bases and 9 bases, in that order; junction bases with no gene match: 7. Germline V gene sequence: CDR1 MNHEY, CDR2 SVGAGI. CDR3 length equals 15 residues. CDR3 region: CASRSSGTGGSPLHF. In DNA, the CDR3 is TGTGCCAGCAGATCATCCGGGACAGGGGGTTCACCCCTCCACTTT.

The chain is built from TRBV6-5 and TRBJ2-1; no firm D call. The CDR3 contains 14 residues. CDR1 is MNHEY, CDR2 SVGAGI, per germline. V was shortened by 4 bases and J by 0 bases, with 7 bases between the two germline ends. The CDR3 region is CASSFISSYNEQFF. The CDR3 DNA sequence: TGTGCCAGCAGTTTTATTAGCTCCTACAATGAGCAGTTCTTC.

V is TRBV9 and J is TRBJ2-2; D is unresolved. Per germline, CDR1 SGDLS and CDR2 YYNGEE. The germline V and J ends were trimmed by 0 bases and 5 bases, with 5 bases remaining between them. The CDR3 has 13 amino acids. In DNA form, the CDR3 reads TGTGCCAGCAGCGTAGTAGAAACCGGGGAGCTGTTTTTT. Residues: CASSVVETGELFF.

The rearrangement links TRBV19 to TRBJ2-3; possible D gene TRBD1, 5 bases. Per germline, CDR1 LNHDA and CDR2 SQIVND (reference sequence). The CDR3 has 14 residues. V was trimmed by 4 bases and J by 4 bases, leaving 12 bases between them. CDR3 sequence (DNA): TGTGCCAGTAGTACCAGACAGTTTCCAGATACGCAGTATTTT. Protein sequence: CASSTRQFPDTQYF.